The 29 T cell receptor beta chains below come from one sample, sequenced in a study of T-cell reconstitution after alpha-beta-depleted transplantation in children (TCRdb year 2016). Explained via the paper, the treatment or condition label denotes: allogeneic hematopoietic cell transplantation with graft depleted of TCRalphabeta T cells and CD19 B cells. Library preparation employed PCR. The sequencer was an Illumina HiSeq 2500. Molecular barcoding was employed in the preparation of TCR libraries, with unique molecular identifiers being used to normalize TCRbeta repertoire quantification. TCRdb handled the public reads itself, with Q25 trimming in fastp and clone calling in MiXCR, and kept productive beta chains. Entries are consolidated by CDR3 protein sequence, retaining the most common genes and DNA. The sample yields approximately 650,000 distinct CDR3 sequences; roughly 14% were counted once. The ten biggest clones cover approximately 0.8% of the sample.

This material consisted of PBMCs, taken before TCRalphabeta/CD19-depleted stem cell transplant. The receptors derive from a girl aged 2 to 9 with congenital amegakaryocytic thrombocytopenia, due to receive a stem cell transplant.

The chain uses TRBV29-1 and TRBJ2-3; TRBD1 aligns across 10 bases. The V gene end was trimmed by 6 bases and the J gene end by 2 bases; junction bases not matched to a gene: 8. The CDR3 contains 15 residues. Germline lookup yields CDR1 SQVTM and CDR2 ANQGSEA. This CDR3 reads CSVGQGKVVTDTQYF. The CDR3 nucleotides are TGCAGCGTGGGACAGGGGAAGGTAGTCACAGATACGCAGTATTTT.

This clonotype was detected ten times or more. The gene calls are TRBV20-1 and TRBJ2-1, with TRBD2 matching 7 bases. This CDR3 region has 15 residues. The V segment lost 2 bases and the J segment 4 bases; nucleotides outside the gene matches: 8. Germline V gives CDR1 DFQATT, CDR2 SNEGSKA (reference sequence). Written as DNA, the CDR3 is TGCAGTGCTAGATATGTCCAGCGGGATTACAATGAGCAGTTCTTC. It is translated as CSARYVQRDYNEQFF.

This clonotype was seen repeatedly, ten times or more. V usage is TRBV3-1 and J usage is TRBJ1-1; a weak D match, TRBD1 (6 bases). Germline values: CDR1 LGHDT, CDR2 YNNKEL (reference sequence). CDR3 length: 15 amino acids. V lost 4 bases and J lost 4, with 16 bases in between. CDR3 in DNA: TGTGCCAGCAGCCCGCGACAGGCTTATGGCACTGAAGCTTTCTTT. Protein product: CASSPRQAYGTEAFF. The whole variable domain, remainder taken from reference TRBV3-1 and TRBJ1-1, is DTAVSQTPKYLVTQMGNDKSIKCEQNLGHDTMYWYKQDSKKFLKIMFSYNNKELIINETVPNRFSPKSPDKAHLNLHINSLELGDSAVYFCASSPRQAYGTEAFFGQGTRLTVV.

The V and J genes are TRBV20-1 and TRBJ1-5; 7 bases match TRBD1. V lost 6 bases to trimming and J lost 5 bases; unmatched junction nucleotides: 10. CDR3 length equals 14 residues. Germline assignment: CDR1 DFQATT and CDR2 SNEGSKA (reference sequence). This chain's CDR3 is CSATTRTGDQPQHF. The CDR3 DNA reads TGCAGTGCGACGACCCGGACAGGAGATCAGCCCCAGCATTTT.

The rearrangement uses TRBV30 and TRBJ1-2, with D possibly matching TRBD1 (5 bases). The germline V gene has CDR1 GTSNPN and CDR2 SVGIG (reference sequence). The V gene lost 3 bases and the J gene lost 5 bases, with 7 bases spanning the gap. The CDR3 is 11 residues long. This CDR3 is CAWSRQYGYTF. The CDR3 region has the DNA TGTGCCTGGAGCCGACAGTATGGCTACACCTTC.

This clonotype was picked up many times. CDR3: CAITQGFGEQFF. The CDR3 coding sequence is TGTGCCATCACCCAAGGGTTTGGTGAGCAGTTCTTC. The rearrangement uses TRBV10-3 and TRBJ2-1; D uncertain. In germline, CDR1 is ENHRY, CDR2 SYGVKD. V was pared by 7 bases and J by 9 bases, with 13 bases between. The CDR3 consists of 12 residues.

This clonotype was counted ten times or more. The chain carries TRBV6-5 and TRBJ2-1; 9 bases are a match to TRBD2. Per the germline V gene, CDR1 is MNHEY and CDR2 is SVGAGI. This CDR3 region has 15 residues. With 5 bases clipped from V and 5 bases from J, the junction kept 7 bases outside the gene matches. CDR3 sequence reads: CASSRLAEKHNEQFF. As DNA, the CDR3 is TGTGCCAGCAGTCGACTAGCGGAGAAGCACAATGAGCAGTTCTTC.

This chain joins TRBV20-1 and TRBJ2-5; 11 bases are shared with TRBD2. This CDR3 is built from 14 residues. With V trimmed by 5 bases and J by 2 bases, 4 bases remained unmatched. CDR1 DFQATT and CDR2 SNEGSKA come from the germline V gene (reference sequence). CDR3 nucleotide sequence: TGCAGTGCTGAGACTAGCGGGATACAAGAGACCCAGTACTTC. Translation: CSAETSGIQETQYF.

V usage is TRBV30 and J usage is TRBJ2-3; 10 bases are shared with TRBD2. This CDR3 is 14 amino acids long. CDR1 is GTSNPN and CDR2 is SVGIG in the germline V gene (reference sequence). With V trimmed by 3 bases and J by 5 bases, 5 bases remained unmatched. CDR3 protein: CAWRRGLAEDTQYF. Here the CDR3 DNA reads TGTGCCTGGAGACGAGGACTAGCGGAAGATACGCAGTATTTT.

The chain links TRBV10-3 to TRBJ2-1; 7 bases line up with TRBD2. The length of the CDR3 is 12 residues. From germline, CDR1 is ENHRY and CDR2 SYGVKD. With V trimmed by 6 bases and J by 5 bases, 1 base remained unmatched. The CDR3 protein is CAIRGGNNEQFF. The CDR3 DNA reads as TGTGCCATCAGGGGGGGGAACAATGAGCAGTTCTTC.

This clonotype occurred many times. The chain is built from TRBV5-1 and TRBJ2-3, with TRBD1 identical over 9 bases. Germline V gives CDR1 SGHRS, CDR2 YFSETQ. The CDR3 extends over 15 amino acids. J was trimmed by 6 bases and V by 0 bases; bases with no gene match: 5. CDR3 coding DNA: TGCGCCAGCAGCTTGGACGGGACAGGGACTGATACGCAGTATTTT. This codes for CASSLDGTGTDTQYF.

This clonotype has at least ten counts. This chain links TRBV29-1 with TRBJ1-3; no definite D call. CDR1 is SQVTM and CDR2 is ANQGSEA in the germline V gene. This CDR3 spans 13 amino acids. Trimming left V 4 bases short and J 3 bases short, with 10 bases between. DNA for the CDR3: TGCAGCGTTGGAGGTGGAAATGGAAACACCATATATTTT. Translated, it gives CSVGGGNGNTIYF.

The chain combines TRBV5-1 with TRBJ2-7; 7 bases line up with TRBD1. V was pared by 3 bases and J by 2 bases, with 5 bases of the junction left unmatched. Germline V lookup: CDR1 SGHRS, CDR2 YFSETQ. The CDR3 sequence is 14 residues long. The CDR3 region has the DNA TGCGCCAGCAGCTCGACAGGGATCACCTACGAGCAGTACTTC. Residues: CASSSTGITYEQYF.

Comment on this clonotype: A much bigger clone sits one base away, suggesting this may be a read error. The CDR3 coding sequence is TGTGCCAGCGGTTGGGGGGGACCCTACGAGCAGTACTTC. This gives the protein CASGWGGPYEQYF. The chain carries TRBV6-6 and TRBJ2-7; TRBD2 agrees at 7 bases. The V and J ends lost 8 bases and 2 bases, in that order; junction bases with no gene match: 6. The CDR3 length is 13 residues. The V gene's germline CDR1 is MNHNY and CDR2 SVGAGI (reference sequence).

This clonotype came up a few times. The chain uses TRBV5-1 and TRBJ2-5; no reliable D call. The CDR3 has 15 amino acids. Trimming removed 4 bases from V and 4 bases from J, with 17 bases in between. The germline CDR1 and CDR2 sequences are SGHRS and YFSETQ. CDR3 in DNA: TGCGCCAGCAGCACCGCTAGATCTAGAGTAGAGACCCAGTACTTC. It yields the protein CASSTARSRVETQYF.

This clonotype was found many times. The chain couples TRBV2 to TRBJ1-5; no definite D call. This CDR3 has 9 residues. Trimming left V 11 bases short and J 6 bases short, with 5 bases between. CDR1 is SNHLY and CDR2 is FYNNEI in the germline V gene. CDR3 region: CACGQPQHF. The CDR3 nucleotides read TGTGCCTGCGGTCAGCCCCAGCATTTT.

The table lists this clonotype with many counts. V is TRBV27 and J is TRBJ1-4, with D possibly TRBD1 on 6 matching bases. The CDR3 sequence is 15 residues long. The germline V and J ends were trimmed by 4 bases and 8 bases, with 17 bases remaining between them. Germline V gene sequence: CDR1 MNHEY, CDR2 SMNVEV (reference sequence). This CDR3 is CASSSLRDIGEKLFF. The CDR3 DNA reads TGTGCCAGCAGTTCCTTACGGGACATCGGGGAAAAACTGTTTTTT.

This clonotype showed up many times. V is TRBV20-1 and J is TRBJ2-1; D possibly uses TRBD1 or TRBD2 (5 bases each). The germline V gene has CDR1 DFQATT and CDR2 SNEGSKA (reference sequence). Trimming took off 5 bases at V and 4 bases at J, with 15 bases between the two ends. The CDR3 is 14 amino acids. The CDR3 sequence is CSAQGPGAYNEQFF. CDR3 nucleotide sequence: TGCAGTGCTCAGGGACCCGGGGCGTACAATGAGCAGTTCTTC.

This clonotype was observed at least ten times. The V gene is TRBV10-3, the J gene TRBJ2-5; perhaps TRBD1 as D (6 bases). CDR1 and CDR2 from the germline V gene are ENHRY and SYGVKD. The CDR3 is made up of 15 amino acids. V was shortened by 3 bases and J by 3 bases, with 14 bases between the two germline ends. The CDR3 nucleotides are TGTGCCATCAGTGACTCCCGACAGGTTAAAGAGACCCAGTACTTC. Residues: CAISDSRQVKETQYF.

This clonotype was recorded at least ten times. The chain couples TRBV10-3 to TRBJ1-1; 8 bases fit TRBD1. The CDR3 length is 16 residues. Per germline, CDR1 ENHRY and CDR2 SYGVKD. Unmatched junction bases numbered 15, after V lost 6 bases and J lost 6 bases. This chain's CDR3 is CAIRENPGGAFAEAFF. The DNA for the CDR3 is TGTGCCATCAGAGAGAATCCAGGGGGCGCATTCGCTGAAGCTTTCTTT.

The chain couples TRBV7-9 to TRBJ2-3; 8 nucleotides match TRBD2. The ends lost 7 bases at V and 0 bases at J; junction bases unmatched: 3. Per germline, CDR1 SEHNR and CDR2 FQNEAQ (reference sequence). The CDR3 covers 14 residues. CDR3 DNA: TGTGCCAGCACCTCTAGCGGGAGCACAGATACGCAGTATTTT. Translation gives CASTSSGSTDTQYF.

This clonotype came up many times. The chain carries TRBV7-6 and TRBJ2-1, with TRBD2 as a possible D gene (5 bases). The V gene's germline CDR1 is SGHVS and CDR2 FNYEAQ. Trimming stripped 2 bases from V and 8 bases from J, with 10 bases between. The CDR3 covers 13 residues. This CDR3 is CASSLRPGDEQFF. In DNA form, the CDR3 reads TGTGCCAGCAGCTTACGACCCGGGGATGAGCAGTTCTTC.

This clonotype has a handful of counts. CDR3 in amino acids: CASSPRLAERGNEQFF. The CDR3 DNA is TGTGCCAGCAGTCCTAGACTAGCGGAGCGGGGCAATGAGCAGTTCTTC. The chain couples TRBV28 to TRBJ2-1, with 9 positions matching TRBD2. In germline, CDR1 is MDHEN, CDR2 SYDVKM. CDR3 length: 16 amino acids. Germline trimming cut 5 bases from V and 6 bases from J; bases unmatched to any gene: 11.

Ten or more counts support this clonotype. V gene TRBV28 combines with J gene TRBJ1-1, with no clear D. CDR1 MDHEN and CDR2 SYDVKM come from the germline V gene. The V gene lost 1 base and the J gene lost 4 bases, with 7 bases spanning the gap. The CDR3 runs to 13 residues. CDR3 bases: TGTGCCAGCAGTTTATTAAGCGGCACTGAAGCTTTCTTT. It specifies CASSLLSGTEAFF.

This clonotype has ten or more counts. The rearrangement uses TRBV28 and TRBJ2-2, with 10 positions matching TRBD2. The CDR3 has 15 residues. V lost 9 bases to trimming and J lost 5 bases; unmatched junction nucleotides: 9. Per the germline V gene, CDR1 is MDHEN and CDR2 is SYDVKM. In nucleotides, the CDR3 is TGTGCCAGTGGGGGTAGCGGGAGGCCGACCGGGGAGCTGTTTTTT. Translation: CASGGSGRPTGELFF.

This clonotype showed up just a few times. The chain couples TRBV5-1 to TRBJ2-1, with D perhaps TRBD2 (6 bases). The CDR3 spans 14 residues. The germline V gene has CDR1 SGHRS and CDR2 YFSETQ. V lost 6 bases, J lost 8 bases, and 18 bases lay in between. CDR3 sequence (DNA): TGCGCCAGCACAGTAGCGGAAACTTATGATGAGCAGTTCTTC. It specifies CASTVAETYDEQFF.

This chain uses TRBV7-9 with TRBJ2-7, with TRBD1 matching over 7 bases. The CDR3 is 13 amino acids. In germline, CDR1 is SEHNR, CDR2 FQNEAQ (reference sequence). Trimming took 5 bases from V and 3 from J; bases not matched to a gene: 4. The CDR3 sequence is CASSGDRVYEQYF. CDR3 sequence (DNA): TGTGCCAGCAGCGGTGACAGGGTCTACGAGCAGTACTTC.

In its sample, this clonotype was seen many times. The chain links TRBV9 to TRBJ2-3; weak D call: TRBD2 (5 bases). CDR3 length equals 14 residues. Germline CDR1 and CDR2: SGDLS and YYNGEE. The V end lost 6 bases, the J end lost 4 bases, and 15 bases lay between the germline ends. This CDR3 is CASMAKEVADTQYF. In nucleotides, the CDR3 is TGTGCCAGCATGGCAAAGGAGGTGGCAGATACGCAGTATTTT.

This clonotype was seen more than once but under ten times. The rearrangement uses TRBV27 and TRBJ1-5, with D perhaps matching TRBD1 (5 bases). Germline lookup yields CDR1 MNHEY and CDR2 SMNVEV (reference sequence). The V and J ends lost 3 bases and 6 bases respectively, with 24 bases between them. CDR3 size: 18 residues. As DNA, the CDR3 is TGTGCCAGCAGTTTTGGTCCGATTGGTGGGGGGTTTCGTCAGCCCCAGCATTTT. Translating it yields CASSFGPIGGGFRQPQHF.